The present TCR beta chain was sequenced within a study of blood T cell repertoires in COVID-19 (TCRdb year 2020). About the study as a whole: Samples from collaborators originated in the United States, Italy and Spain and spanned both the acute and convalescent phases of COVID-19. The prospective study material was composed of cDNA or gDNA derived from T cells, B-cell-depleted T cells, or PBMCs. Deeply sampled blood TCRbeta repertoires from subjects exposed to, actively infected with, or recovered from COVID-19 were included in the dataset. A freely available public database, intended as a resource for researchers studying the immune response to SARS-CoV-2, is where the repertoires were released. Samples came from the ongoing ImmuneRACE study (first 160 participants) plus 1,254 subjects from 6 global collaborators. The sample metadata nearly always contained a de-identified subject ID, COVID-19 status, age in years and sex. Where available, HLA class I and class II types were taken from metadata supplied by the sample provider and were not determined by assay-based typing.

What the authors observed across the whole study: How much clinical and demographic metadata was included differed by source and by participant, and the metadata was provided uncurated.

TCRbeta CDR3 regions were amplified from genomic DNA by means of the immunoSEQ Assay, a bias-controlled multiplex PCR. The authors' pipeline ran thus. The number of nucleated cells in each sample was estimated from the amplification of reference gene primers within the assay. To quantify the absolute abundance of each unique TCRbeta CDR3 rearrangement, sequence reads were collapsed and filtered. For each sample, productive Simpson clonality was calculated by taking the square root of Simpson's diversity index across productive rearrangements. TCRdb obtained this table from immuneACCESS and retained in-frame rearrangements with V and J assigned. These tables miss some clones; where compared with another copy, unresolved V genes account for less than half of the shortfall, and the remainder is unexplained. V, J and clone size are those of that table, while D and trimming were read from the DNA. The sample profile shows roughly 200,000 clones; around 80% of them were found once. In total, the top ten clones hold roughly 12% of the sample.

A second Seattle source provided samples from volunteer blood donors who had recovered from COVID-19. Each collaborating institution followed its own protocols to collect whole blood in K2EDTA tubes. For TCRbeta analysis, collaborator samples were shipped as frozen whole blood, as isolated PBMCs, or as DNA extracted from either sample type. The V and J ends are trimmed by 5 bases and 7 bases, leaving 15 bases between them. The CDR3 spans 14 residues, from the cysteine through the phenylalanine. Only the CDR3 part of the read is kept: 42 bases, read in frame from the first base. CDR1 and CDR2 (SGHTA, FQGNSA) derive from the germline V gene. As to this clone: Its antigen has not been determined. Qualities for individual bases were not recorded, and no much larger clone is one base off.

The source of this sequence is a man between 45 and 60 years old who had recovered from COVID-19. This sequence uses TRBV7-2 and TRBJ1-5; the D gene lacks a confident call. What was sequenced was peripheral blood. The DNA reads TGTGCCAGCAGCCTCCTCTACGGAGGGCAGCCCCAGCATTTT. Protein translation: CASSLLYGGQPQHF.